This is a list of T cell receptor beta chains from one sample in a study of blood T cell repertoires in COVID-19. Clones were sequenced by immunoSEQ multiplex PCR, and TCRdb holds only the in-frame ones, with some missing. This table has about 110,000 clones, roughly 80% appearing once. Material: peripheral blood. The receptor set was obtained from a woman in her seventies with acute or convalescent COVID-19. Both conserved end residues are part of each CDR3. The D gene is left open where the match is weak. Size is omitted from some rows. Given values are once, few, many or a class for expanded clones.

len	j_gene	d_gene	v_gene	abundance	CDR3nt	CDR3aa
17	TRBJ2-6	TRBD1	TRBV12-5	.	TGTGCTAGTGGTTTGGACAGGGGGTACACTGGGGCCAACGTCCTGACTTTC	CASGLDRGYTGANVLTF
14	TRBJ2-3	.	TRBV5-5	few	TGTGCCAGCAGCTTGGCCCGGTCCACAGATACGCAGTATTTT	CASSLARSTDTQYF
15	TRBJ1-1	TRBD1	TRBV28	.	TGTGCCAGCAGGTTACCGGGACAGCTGAACACTGAAGCTTTCTTT	CASRLPGQLNTEAFF
13	TRBJ2-7	TRBD1	TRBV2	.	TGTGCCAGTGGACAGGGGATGTCCTACGAGCAGTACTTC	CASGQGMSYEQYF
12	TRBJ2-7	TRBD1	TRBV19	.	TGTGCCAGTAGCCTGACAGGGGTCGAGCAGTACTTC	CASSLTGVEQYF
15	TRBJ1-1	TRBD1	TRBV19	.	TGTGCCAGTACCTTTGACGACAGGGGGCCTGGGGAAGCTTTCTTT	CASTFDDRGPGEAFF
13	TRBJ2-5	.	TRBV6-5	.	TGTGCCAGCAGTCTCCCCAGTGGAGAGACCCAGTACTTC	CASSLPSGETQYF
11	TRBJ1-6	.	TRBV30	few	TGTGCCTGGAGTGTACTATCACCCCTCCACTTT	CAWSVLSPLHF
13	TRBJ2-5	.	TRBV2	few	TGTGCCAATAGTTTGGGGCCAGGGGAGACCCAGTACTTC	CANSLGPGETQYF
16	TRBJ1-6	.	TRBV11-2	.	TGTGCCAGCAGCTTAGATCGGGCAGGGCTCAATTCACCCCTCCACTTT	CASSLDRAGLNSPLHF
14	TRBJ2-2	.	TRBV29-1	.	TGCAGCATCCTAGGTCGCGGGGCAACCGGGGAGCTGTTTTTT	CSILGRGATGELFF
13	TRBJ1-5	.	TRBV12-3/TRBV12-4	.	TGTGCCAGCAGCCTATCTACCAATCAGCCCCAGCATTTT	CASSLSTNQPQHF
18	TRBJ2-5	TRBD2	TRBV9	.	TGTGCCAGCAGCGTAGCCCAACGGGGGGGGTCACGGGGAGAGACCCAGTACTTC	CASSVAQRGGSRGETQYF
15	TRBJ2-1	.	TRBV5-1	many	TGCGCCAGCAGCCCGACGGAGTTACAGGGCTATGAGCAGTTCTTC	CASSPTELQGYEQFF
12	TRBJ1-2	.	TRBV12-3/TRBV12-4	few	TGTGCCAGCAGTTCACGACAGTCGGGCTACACCTTC	CASSSRQSGYTF
15	TRBJ1-2	.	TRBV18	.	TGTGCCAGCTCACCACCATTTCTAGCAAACTATGGCTACACCTTC	CASSPPFLANYGYTF
15	TRBJ2-3	.	TRBV7-2	.	TGTGCCAGCAGTGGAGGACTAGGGGGAGCAGATACGCAGTATTTT	CASSGGLGGADTQYF
15	TRBJ2-1	TRBD1	TRBV29-1	.	TGCAGCGTCCGGGGGAAACAGGGGGTCAACAATGAGCAGTTCTTC	CSVRGKQGVNNEQFF
14	TRBJ1-5	.	TRBV30	.	TGTGCCTGGACCAGGGGAAGGGGGAATCAGCCCCAGCATTTT	CAWTRGRGNQPQHF
14	TRBJ2-7	.	TRBV25-1	.	TGTGCCAGCAGTGATTCCAGGGGAGGGTACGAGCAGTACTTC	CASSDSRGGYEQYF
15	TRBJ2-3	TRBD2	TRBV2	few	TGTGCCAGGAAACCCCGGCTAGCGGGGCTTGATACGCAGTATTTT	CARKPRLAGLDTQYF
14	TRBJ1-4	TRBD1	TRBV5-1	.	TGCGCCAGCAGCTTAGGGACAGGGGCTGAAAAACTGTTTTTT	CASSLGTGAEKLFF
13	TRBJ1-1	TRBD1	TRBV12-3/TRBV12-4	.	TGTGCCAGCAGTAAGGGACAGATCACTGAAGCTTTCTTT	CASSKGQITEAFF
14	TRBJ2-2	TRBD2	TRBV19	.	TGTGCCAGTAGTATGAAGCGGGGTACCGGGGAGCTGTTTTTT	CASSMKRGTGELFF
16	TRBJ2-6	.	TRBV6-2/TRBV6-3	.	TGTGCCAGCAGTCCCCGGGGGTCAGGCGGGGCCAACGTCCTGACTTTC	CASSPRGSGGANVLTF
13	TRBJ2-7	.	TRBV18	few	TGTGCCAGCTCAACAGGCGATACCTACGAGCAGTACTTC	CASSTGDTYEQYF
15	TRBJ1-6	TRBD1	TRBV2	.	TGTGCCAGCAGTGGACAGGGTAATGGGCGTTCACCCCTCCACTTT	CASSGQGNGRSPLHF
15	TRBJ2-3	.	TRBV27	.	TGTGCCAGCAACATCCCTGGGGGCGGGGGAGATACGCAGTATTTT	CASNIPGGGGDTQYF
17	TRBJ2-7	TRBD2	TRBV3-1/TRBV3-2	few	TGTGCCAGCAGCGGAGAATCAGCGGGGGCGGGGTGGTACGAGCAGTACTTC	CASSGESAGAGWYEQYF
14	TRBJ1-2	TRBD1	TRBV5-4	.	TGTGCCAGCAGCTTCAGGGACAGGACCTATGGCTACACCTTC	CASSFRDRTYGYTF
15	TRBJ2-2	TRBD2	TRBV2	.	TGTGCCAGCCGGCGGGAGGACGGTCGGACCGGGGAGCTGTTTTTT	CASRREDGRTGELFF
14	TRBJ1-1	.	TRBV10-1	.	TGCGCCAGCAGTGCCCGCCGACAGAACACTGAAGCTTTCTTT	CASSARRQNTEAFF
15	TRBJ2-1	TRBD2	TRBV19	.	TGTGCCAGTCGATCAGCGGGGGCCAACCCCCATGAGCAGTTCTTC	CASRSAGANPHEQFF
14	TRBJ1-1	.	TRBV5-5	.	TGTGCCAGCAGCTTGGGACAGGTGAACACTGAAGCTTTCTTT	CASSLGQVNTEAFF
17	TRBJ2-5	TRBD2	TRBV7-9	.	TGTGCCAGCAGCTTAGGGCTAGCGGGGGGAAGGCAAGAGACCCAGTACTTC	CASSLGLAGGRQETQYF
16	TRBJ2-6	TRBD1	TRBV18	.	TGTGCCAGCTCAAGGGACAGGGTCTCTGGGGCCAACGTCCTGACTTTC	CASSRDRVSGANVLTF
16	TRBJ2-1	.	TRBV10-1	.	TGCGCCAGCAGTGGTCGGGGGACTTTTACCTACAATGAGCAGTTCTTC	CASSGRGTFTYNEQFF